This T cell receptor (beta chain) was recorded in a study of blood T cell repertoires in COVID-19. About the study: Researchers got acute and convalescent COVID-19 samples from the United States, Italy and Spain.

Profiled with immunoSEQ multiplex PCR; TCRdb holds only in-frame clones, not every one. The sample contains about 180,000 clones, 87% of which appear only once. CDR1 is SNHLY and CDR2 is FYNNEI in the germline V gene. Trimming at V came to 8 bases and at J to 2 bases, leaving 3 bases not matched to a gene. The CDR3 consists of 13 residues. This TCR came from a woman aged 50 to 65 with acute or convalescent COVID-19. The sample was peripheral blood. The chain uses TRBV2 and TRBJ1-2, with 9 bases matching TRBD1. CDR3 region: CASRDRGNYGYTF. CDR3 coding DNA: TGTGCCAGCCGAGACAGGGGGAACTATGGCTACACCTTC.